These 13 T cell receptor beta chains share one sample of origin, sequenced in a study of PD-L1 blockade in urothelial cancer. Generated by immunoSEQ multiplex PCR, the TCRdb table keeps only in-frame clones and is missing some. The repertoire has some 76,000 clones, approximately 91% of them found once; the top ten carry 3.4%. This specimen was PBMCs, taken around atezolizumab (anti-PD-L1) treatment. The receptor source for this set is a man aged 60 to 75 with urothelial cancer.

The V and J genes are TRBV5-1 and TRBJ2-1; D possibly corresponds to TRBD1 (5 bases). This CDR3 is 12 amino acids long. CDR1 is SGHRS and CDR2 is YFSETQ in the germline V gene. The V and J ends lost 4 bases and 6 bases respectively, with 8 bases between them. CDR3 region: CASSLDSNEQFF. CDR3 DNA: TGCGCCAGCAGCCTCGACAGCAATGAGCAGTTCTTC.

The chain has TRBV29-1 and TRBJ1-2; D is possibly TRBD1 (6 bases). CDR1 is SQVTM, CDR2 ANQGSEA, per germline. The CDR3 is 12 amino acids. V was clipped by 7 bases and J by 6 bases, with 15 bases between them. CDR3 region: CSGGQRGNGYTF. The CDR3 region has the DNA TGCAGCGGTGGACAGCGGGGTAATGGCTACACCTTC.

The gene calls are TRBV5-5 and TRBJ2-5; 8 bases fit TRBD2. The germline CDR1 and CDR2 sequences are SGHKS and YYEKEE (reference sequence). J gave up 0 bases and V 2 bases, and 9 bases lay outside the gene matches. The CDR3 has 17 amino acids. The CDR3 region has the DNA TGTGCCAGCAGCTTAGGGGTGGGGACTAGTTACCAAGAGACCCAGTACTTC. Amino acid sequence: CASSLGVGTSYQETQYF.

The table lists this clone with a count of one. The rearrangement links TRBV5-5 to TRBJ2-3; 9 bases fit TRBD1. Germline V lookup: CDR1 SGHKS, CDR2 YYEKEE (reference sequence). J lost 1 base, V lost 3 bases, and 3 bases had no gene match. This CDR3 contains 15 residues. CDR3 sequence (DNA): TGTGCCAGCAGCTCACAGGGGGCGGGCACAGATACGCAGTATTTT. Amino acid sequence: CASSSQGAGTDTQYF.

The rearrangement links TRBV29-1 to TRBJ2-6; unclear D gene. With 3 bases removed from V and 0 bases from J, the gap between germline ends came to 6 bases. Germline V lookup: CDR1 SQVTM, CDR2 ANQGSEA. This CDR3 comprises 14 residues. The CDR3 region is CSVDRLSGANVLTF. CDR3 in DNA: TGCAGCGTTGACCGTCTCTCTGGGGCCAACGTCCTGACTTTC.

This chain links TRBV9 with TRBJ2-1; possible D gene TRBD2, 5 bases. Germline V gene data show CDR1 as SGDLS and CDR2 as YYNGEE. The CDR3 consists of 13 residues. The ends were cut back, 0 bases at V and 9 bases at J, with 10 bases in the middle. This CDR3 reads CASSVVPRGEQFF. CDR3 in DNA: TGTGCCAGCAGCGTAGTCCCCCGGGGTGAGCAGTTCTTC.

The gene calls are TRBV11-3 and TRBJ1-1; TRBD1 agrees at 11 bases. CDR1 and CDR2 from the germline V gene are SGHNT and YENEEA. This CDR3 has 16 amino acids. With 5 bases clipped from V and 4 bases from J, the junction kept 9 bases outside the gene matches. Written as DNA, the CDR3 is TGTGCCAGCAGCGGAAGGACAGGGGGCGGGAGCACTGAAGCTTTCTTT. Amino acids: CASSGRTGGGSTEAFF.

This chain connects TRBV19 to TRBJ1-1; D may be TRBD1 (6 bases). V gave up 6 bases and J gave up 8 bases, with 16 bases separating them. This CDR3 is 13 amino acids long. Germline V gene lookup returns CDR1 LNHDA and CDR2 SQIVND (reference sequence). CDR3 DNA: TGTGCCAGTAGCTTGACAGGCTCCAGGGAAGCTTTCTTT. Residues: CASSLTGSREAFF.

V and J are TRBV18 and TRBJ2-2, with TRBD1 matching over 7 bases. The CDR3 loop spans 16 amino acids. Trimming took 3 bases from V and 2 from J; bases not matched to a gene: 6. Germline loops: CDR1 KGHSH, CDR2 LQKENI. The CDR3 DNA reads TGTGCCAGCTCACCCCTCACAGGGGCCAACACCGGGGAGCTGTTTTTT. It codes for CASSPLTGANTGELFF.

V and J are TRBV6-1 and TRBJ2-1; no clear D gene. V shed 7 bases and J shed 4 bases, with 14 bases lying between them. The CDR3 has 14 amino acids. The germline V gene encodes CDR1 MNHNS and CDR2 SASEGT. The CDR3 DNA reads TGTGCCAGCATTCAGTCGGGTTTTTACAATGAGCAGTTCTTC. Residues: CASIQSGFYNEQFF.

The count of this clone is one. The chain carries TRBV5-1 and TRBJ1-2; 8 bases map to TRBD1. The length of the CDR3 is 14 residues. CDR1 is SGHRS, CDR2 YFSETQ, per germline. J gave up 8 bases and V 4 bases, and 10 bases lay outside the gene matches. The CDR3 region has the DNA TGCGCCAGCAGCCTTGGGGACAGGCTGTTAGGCTACACCTTC. Its translation is CASSLGDRLLGYTF. Filled out from reference TRBV5-1 and TRBJ1-2, the complete variable domain reads KAGVTQTPRYLIKTRGQQVTLSCSPISGHRSVSWYQQTPGQGLQFLFEYFSETQRNKGNFPGRFSGRQFSNSRSEMNVSTLELGDSALYLCASSLGDRLLGYTFGSGTRLTVV.

The chain carries TRBV29-1 and TRBJ2-1; a possible D gene is TRBD2 (5 bases). V lost 5 bases, J lost 8 bases, and 16 bases lay in between. Germline values: CDR1 SQVTM, CDR2 ANQGSEA. This CDR3 is built from 13 residues. This CDR3 reads CSVLIAPRDEQFF. The CDR3 DNA reads TGCAGCGTTTTGATAGCGCCCCGGGATGAGCAGTTCTTC.

This clone showed up just once. This sequence joins TRBV7-9 and TRBJ2-7; TRBD2 might be the D (5 bases). The V end lost 8 bases, the J end lost 3 bases, and 11 bases lay between the germline ends. From germline, CDR1 is SEHNR and CDR2 FQNEAQ (reference sequence). CDR3 length: 12 amino acids. The CDR3 sequence is CASGRDFYEQYF. CDR3 in DNA: TGTGCCAGCGGACGGGATTTCTACGAGCAGTACTTC.